This record covers a single TCR beta chain. Its antigen target is currently unknown. No base quality values were provided; no much bigger clone lies one nucleotide off. Sample treatment or condition, as interpreted from the label and publication: approximately 9-day PBMC culture with coronavirus spike peptide pools or control peptides (ViraFEST assay). CD4+ T cells from unexposed donors were collected before the COVID-19 pandemic (2011-2018). The study used the ViraFEST assay, which expanded antigen-specific T cells with peptide pools and then identified expanded clonotypes by TCR sequencing. Each well held 2 million to 2.5 million PBMCs cultured with approximately 9.2 ug/ml peptide pools in IMDM containing around 5% human AB serum and around 9 IU/ml IL-2. Half of the culture medium was replaced with fresh IL-2-containing medium on days 3 and 7. After approximately 10 days of culture, CD4+ T cells were isolated by negative selection using the EasySep CD4+ T cell isolation kit. As far as cell numbers permitted, CD4+ T cells from unexposed donors were tested for reactivity against SARS-CoV-2 S and N as well as four spike pools from common cold coronaviruses. Ficoll-Paque Plus gradient centrifugation was used to isolate PBMCs from whole blood, and the isolated PBMCs were then either used fresh or cryopreserved at -140C. Triplicate wells were generally used for each culture condition. Leukapheresis product for the unexposed donors was bought commercially.

The CDR3, from cysteine to phenylalanine, totals 14 residues. Only CDR3 DNA is held: 42 bases, read in frame from base 1. V drops 5 bases and J drops 0 bases, leaving 10 bases in between. CDR1 and CDR2 (SGHNT, YENEEA) derive from the germline V gene. Libraries were prepared through PCR. DNA from cultured CD4+ T cells was subjected to TCR sequencing with the Oncomine TCR Beta short-read assay at the Johns Hopkins FTIC core. The QIAamp micro DNA kit was used to extract genomic DNA from the cultured CD4+ T cells. The Oncomine TCR Beta libraries from cultured CD4+ T cells were pooled using unique dual indexes and then sequenced on an Illumina iSeq 100. The study's processing was this. Non-productive sequences were filtered out, and CDR3s that did not start with C, did not end with F or W, or were shorter than 7 amino acids were discarded. The MANAFEST web application was used to identify antigen-specific clonotypes by comparing peptide-stimulated wells against reference wells and other culture wells. An FDR below 0.05, an odds ratio above 5, and a productive frequency above 0.1% in at least two of three replicate wells were required for clones to be considered positive. A clonotype was classed as cross-reactive if the clonotype showed significant expansion both in SARS-CoV-2 spike wells and in at least one common cold coronavirus spike condition. Similarity between CDR3 sequences was evaluated in R version 3.6.1 using Levenshtein distances (stringdist) and unrooted phylogenetic trees (ape). TCRdb passed the public sequencing reads through fastp at Q25 and MiXCR, retaining productive beta sequences. CDR3 protein duplicates are merged, each entry listing the most common genes and DNA. The V and J calls come from TCRdb's annotation, not from the publication. For this sample there are about 6,100 distinct CDR3 sequences; about 50% appear just once. The top ten clones comprise 50% to 60% of the sample.

The sample belongs to a study of vaccination and CD4 T cells after COVID-19 (dated by TCRdb to 2021 to 2024). Context from the whole study: The convalescent cohort comprised six males and four females, including two Hispanic individuals, seven Caucasians, two Asians and one multiracial person. Each participant got two doses of either the Pfizer-BioNTech BNT162b2 vaccine (n=8) or the Moderna mRNA-1273 vaccine (n=2). The time from the second vaccine dose to post-vaccine blood sampling had a median of approximately 72 days and ranged from about 14 to 250 days. Post-COVID blood samples from convalescent patients were collected a median of 101 days after diagnosis, with a range of roughly 30 to 161 days. Overlapping spike peptide pools from SARS-CoV-2 and from the common cold coronaviruses HCoV-NL63, HCoV-OC43 and HCoV-229E were used as culture stimuli. In under twelve COVID-19 convalescent patients and a handful of infection-naive healthy vaccine recipients, researchers compared the spike-specific CD4+ TCR repertoire from before mRNA vaccination with the repertoire from after. As controls, cultures received a CEFX viral epitope pool (the positive control), an HIV-1 Nef peptide pool (the negative control), or no peptide at all. An earlier paper using these donors assessed, at the TCR clonotype level, memory CD4+ T cell crossreactivity between SARS-CoV-2 and common cold coronavirus spike proteins. What the research found in general, with its limitations: Of the vaccine-specific clones in convalescent patients, 304 of 307, or nearly all, reacted only to SARS-CoV-2 spike and did not cross-react with common cold coronaviruses. In convalescent patients, a median roughly 83% of post-vaccine SARS-CoV-2-reactive clones were detected only after vaccination, and vaccine-specific priming was suggested by this finding. The median count of SARS-CoV-2-reactive clonotypes went up from 21 after infection to a few dozen after vaccination, although the change was not significant. The study included relatively few convalescent patients and did not analyze early timepoints after natural infection.

The chain uses TRBV11-3 and TRBJ1-2; the D gene lacks a confident call. This TCR was sampled from a human donor in good health. The sequenced sample consisted of CD4+ T cells from blood, cultured in vitro. The CDR3 corresponds to CASSPWEANYGYTF. The sequenced DNA: TGTGCCAGCAGCCCGTGGGAGGCTAACTATGGCTACACCTTC.